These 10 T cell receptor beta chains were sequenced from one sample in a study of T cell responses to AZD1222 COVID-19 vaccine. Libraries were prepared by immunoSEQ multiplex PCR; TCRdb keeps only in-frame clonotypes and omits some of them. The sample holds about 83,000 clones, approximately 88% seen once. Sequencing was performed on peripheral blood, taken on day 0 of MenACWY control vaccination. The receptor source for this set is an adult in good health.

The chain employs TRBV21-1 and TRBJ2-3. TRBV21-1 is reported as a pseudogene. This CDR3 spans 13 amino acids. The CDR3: CASTLRRKDTQYF. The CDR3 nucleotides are TGTGCCAGCACCCTTAGACGGAAAGATACGCAGTATTTT.

The chain's CDR3 is CASSEAWDRPYEQYF. The CDR3 nucleotides read TGTGCCAGCAGTGAAGCGTGGGACAGGCCCTACGAGCAGTACTTC. The genes are TRBV6-1 and TRBJ2-7, with 8 bases matching TRBD1. Germline values: CDR1 MNHNS, CDR2 SASEGT. V was pared by 0 bases and J by 2 bases, with 3 bases of the junction left unmatched. The CDR3 loop spans 15 amino acids.

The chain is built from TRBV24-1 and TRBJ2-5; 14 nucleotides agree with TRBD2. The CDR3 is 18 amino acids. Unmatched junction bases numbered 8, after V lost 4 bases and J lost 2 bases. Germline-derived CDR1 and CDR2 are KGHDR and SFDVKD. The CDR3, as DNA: TGTGCCACCAGTGACCCCCCGGGACTAGCGGGAGTACAAGAGACCCAGTACTTC. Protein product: CATSDPPGLAGVQETQYF.

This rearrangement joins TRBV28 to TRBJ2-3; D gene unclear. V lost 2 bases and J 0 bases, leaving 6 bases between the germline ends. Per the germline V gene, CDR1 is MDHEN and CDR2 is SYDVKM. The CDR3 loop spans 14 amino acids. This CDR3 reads CASSLVSSTDTQYF. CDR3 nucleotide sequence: TGTGCCAGCAGTTTAGTTTCGAGCACAGATACGCAGTATTTT.

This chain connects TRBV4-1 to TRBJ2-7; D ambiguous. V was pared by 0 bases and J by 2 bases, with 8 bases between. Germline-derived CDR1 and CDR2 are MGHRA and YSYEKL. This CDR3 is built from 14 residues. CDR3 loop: CASSQEPSPYEQYF. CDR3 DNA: TGCGCCAGCAGCCAAGAACCAAGTCCCTACGAGCAGTACTTC.

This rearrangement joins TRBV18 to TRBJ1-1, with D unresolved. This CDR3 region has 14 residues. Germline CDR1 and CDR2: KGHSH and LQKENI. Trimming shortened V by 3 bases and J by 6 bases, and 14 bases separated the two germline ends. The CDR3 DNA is TGTGCCAGCTCACCGAGTCAGGAGGTGGCTGAAGCTTTCTTT. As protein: CASSPSQEVAEAFF. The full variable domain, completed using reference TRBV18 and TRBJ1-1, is NAGVMQNPRHLVRRRGQEARLRCSPMKGHSHVYWYRQLPEEGLKFMVYLQKENIIDESGMPKERFSAEFPKEGPSILRIQQVVRGDSAAYFCASSPSQEVAEAFFGQGTRLTVV.

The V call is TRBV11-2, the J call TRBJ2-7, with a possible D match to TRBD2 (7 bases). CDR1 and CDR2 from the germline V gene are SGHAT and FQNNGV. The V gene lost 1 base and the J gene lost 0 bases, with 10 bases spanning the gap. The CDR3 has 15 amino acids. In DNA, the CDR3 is TGTGCCAGCAGCTTAGGGGGGGGCAGCTCCTACGAGCAGTACTTC. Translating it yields CASSLGGGSSYEQYF.

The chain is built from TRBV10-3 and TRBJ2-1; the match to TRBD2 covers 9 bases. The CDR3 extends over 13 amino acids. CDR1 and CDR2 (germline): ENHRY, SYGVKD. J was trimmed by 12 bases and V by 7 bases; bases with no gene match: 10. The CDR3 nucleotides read TGTGCCATCATGAGTAGCGGGAGTACAGGGCAGTTCTTC. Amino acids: CAIMSSGSTGQFF.

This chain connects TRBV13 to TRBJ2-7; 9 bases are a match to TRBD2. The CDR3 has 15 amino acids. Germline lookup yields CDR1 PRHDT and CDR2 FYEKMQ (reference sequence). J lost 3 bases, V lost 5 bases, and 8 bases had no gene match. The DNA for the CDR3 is TGTGCCAGCAGCAATAGCGGGAGTCGTCTCTACGAGCAGTACTTC. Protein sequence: CASSNSGSRLYEQYF.

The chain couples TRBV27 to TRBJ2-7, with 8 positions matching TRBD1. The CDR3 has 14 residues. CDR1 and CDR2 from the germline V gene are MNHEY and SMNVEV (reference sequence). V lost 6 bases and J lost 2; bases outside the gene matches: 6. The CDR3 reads CASRIDRGPYEQYF. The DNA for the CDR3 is TGTGCCAGCAGGATTGACAGGGGACCCTACGAGCAGTACTTC.